This T cell receptor beta chain was found in a study of regulatory T cells in long-lasting Graves disease (dated by TCRdb to about 2021). Some background on the complete study: Patients with newly diagnosed Graves' disease had been on antithyroid drugs for under 3 months. This study used TCR sequencing and RNA sequencing of peripheral blood to compare persistent Graves' disease patients against newly diagnosed Graves' disease patients. The study took place in China and was registered as a clinical trial. A total of approximately 35 samples underwent TCR sequencing: roughly 13 from persistent and roughly 20 from newly diagnosed Graves' disease patients. What the work shows at the level of the full study, not this receptor alone: Preferential use of TRBV28, TRBJ1-2 and TRBJ2-5 was observed in persistent disease, whereas TRBV20-1 and TRBJ2-1 were favored in newly diagnosed disease. A larger number of public clonotypes was shared among persistent patients (around 3,000) than among newly diagnosed patients (approximately 930). Persistent Graves' disease patients showed lower TCR Shannon entropy and fewer highly expanded clones than newly diagnosed patients, suggesting clonal expansion. Sequencing and analysis were limited to the TCR beta chain. The authors acknowledged the small sample size as a limitation that may reduce accuracy. The study examined only peripheral blood because the primary lesion, thyroid tissue, could not be accessed.

In this sample, this clonotype turned up many times. Its binding antigen is unknown. Per-base qualities were not stored, and no clone one base away is much larger. The library was obtained by multiplex PCR. These reads were obtained on an Illumina HiSeq 4000. iRepertoire HTBI primers and Arm-PCR amplification of CDR3 regions were used to construct TCR beta libraries. Gel purification was performed on PCR products prior to sequencing. From the authors' description of their analysis: Gene usage analysis of CDR3 amino acid clonotypes used the roughly 62 TRBV and 14 to 15 TRBJ segments found across samples. Filtered high-quality paired reads were merged into contigs using COPE and FqMerger. BLAST was used to align contigs to IMGT TRBV, TRBD and TRBJ reference genes, with CDR3 defined following IMGT. Highly expanded clones were defined as clonotypes with a frequency above 0.1%. Shannon entropy served as the measure of repertoire diversity, while the Gini coefficient captured V-J evenness. Public clonotypes were defined as clonotypes shared by more than one individual. The raw public data were reprocessed by TCRdb itself: fastp quality trimming at Q25, MiXCR clonotype calling, in-frame beta chains only. Each CDR3 protein appears once, grouped with its most common genes and DNA. For this entry, the V and J calls and clone size follow TCRdb and not the study's own pipeline. The sample yields around 460,000 distinct CDR3 sequences; 13% to 15% were counted once. Of the sample, about a sixth falls within the top ten clones.

There are 14 amino acids in the CDR3, from cysteine to phenylalanine inclusive. The DNA shown is the 42-base CDR3, in frame from base 1. V drops 5 bases and J drops 2 bases, leaving 13 bases in between. CDR1 MDHEN and CDR2 SYDVKM were looked up in the germline V gene. In the paper's terms, the time point label means: newly diagnosed GD, antithyroid drugs for less than 3 months. For both TCR sequencing and RNA sequencing, RNA was extracted from PBMCs in TRIzol. The diagnosis of Graves' disease was made according to American Thyroid Association guidelines. Recruitment of patients was carried out at an endocrinology department in Xi'an, China. From each patient, 7.5 to 9.5 milliliters of peripheral blood was collected into an EDTA anticoagulant tube. Ficoll Paque Plus density gradient separation was used to isolate PBMCs, and no additional T cell sorting was done. RNA quality was checked with an Agilent 2100 Bioanalyzer and agarose gel, and concentration with a NanoDrop 2000.

These same data were also listed under a study on T cells in Graves' hyperthyroidism and ophthalmopathy. As the second paper documents: A patient counted as having stable Graves' hyperthyroidism if no progression to ophthalmopathy occurred over 18 months of follow-up. Hyperthyroidism patients were aged 18 to 65 years and newly diagnosed, with disease duration of less than 2 months. Patients with uncontrolled infections, other autoimmune diseases, pregnancy or lactation were excluded. Diagnoses relied on clinical symptoms, serum thyroxine and TRAb, thyroid ultrasound and orbital computed tomography. For the first round of RT-PCR on the TCR CDR3, the HTBI primer set was used together with the Qiagen OneStep RT-PCR kit. Most expanded thyroid clonotypes (frequency above 0.001) were also found in blood, which suggests that blood repertoires may mirror thyroid immune responses. In cross-validation, a model built on a 13 V-J signature told ophthalmopathy apart from stable hyperthyroidism with just under 90% sensitivity and 81% to 82% specificity, and in testing the same model reached 80%/75%. During validation, the model predicted progression to ophthalmopathy a median of approximately six months ahead of onset, with around 71% sensitivity and almost 75% specificity. To identify distinguishing TCR V-J signatures, a discovery cohort of roughly 100 patients was used, comprising some 45 with Graves' ophthalmopathy and roughly 60 with stable Graves' hyperthyroidism. Prospective prediction of ophthalmopathy was tested in an independent validation cohort of approximately 19 hyperthyroidism patients and 17 patients who later progressed to ophthalmopathy. The roughly 90 discovery patients were divided at random into training and test sets in a 7:3 ratio. In over five Graves' hyperthyroidism patients, the study also compared T-cell repertoires from thyroid tissue with T-cell repertoires from blood. After sampling, hyperthyroidism patients received methimazole starting at 30 mg daily, and ophthalmopathy patients received high-dose intravenous methylprednisolone. Libraries were constructed in a second round of multiplex PCR, after which size selection and purification were performed. The libraries were sequenced on an Illumina HiSeq2000 using paired-end 100 bp reads. SOAPnuke was used to process the raw data, throwing out any read that contained adapters or uncalled bases, had a mean Phred below 15, or lacked an exact constant-primer or identifier match. High-quality paired reads were merged with COPE v1.2.5, and unique nucleotide sequences were defined as clonotypes. Clonotypes were aligned to IMGT TRBV, TRBD and TRBJ reference segments using MiTCR v1.1. The analysis was restricted to V-J combinations with a frequency above 0.0001, which together covered approximately 99% of the repertoires. A TCS score was defined as the ratio between F50 (clonal expansion) and ExV (chaos), using BLOSUM62-based TCRdist between CDR3 peptides within each V-J. Welch's t-statistics and random forest reduced roughly 540 V-J features to 13, which were used in a naive Bayes classifier (R e1071). No statistical method was used to set the sample size in advance, and investigators knew the group allocation. The paper describes TCR Vbeta CDR3 sequencing of 135 peripheral blood samples, made up of 40 to 45 ophthalmopathy patients, 70 to 75 hyperthyroidism patients and roughly 17 progressor patients.

Rearrangement joined TRBV28 to TRBJ2-7; no D gene can be assigned with confidence. The TCR comes from a woman between 50 and 59 years old with Graves disease. Donor details come from another sample of the same person, matched by shared clones. This specimen was peripheral blood mononuclear cells (PBMCs), taken at new diagnosis, from a patient treated with antithyroid drugs. The DNA sequence is as follows: TGTGCCAGCAGTCCTGTACCCCCCCCCTACGAGCAGTACTTC. The translation is CASSPVPPPYEQYF.